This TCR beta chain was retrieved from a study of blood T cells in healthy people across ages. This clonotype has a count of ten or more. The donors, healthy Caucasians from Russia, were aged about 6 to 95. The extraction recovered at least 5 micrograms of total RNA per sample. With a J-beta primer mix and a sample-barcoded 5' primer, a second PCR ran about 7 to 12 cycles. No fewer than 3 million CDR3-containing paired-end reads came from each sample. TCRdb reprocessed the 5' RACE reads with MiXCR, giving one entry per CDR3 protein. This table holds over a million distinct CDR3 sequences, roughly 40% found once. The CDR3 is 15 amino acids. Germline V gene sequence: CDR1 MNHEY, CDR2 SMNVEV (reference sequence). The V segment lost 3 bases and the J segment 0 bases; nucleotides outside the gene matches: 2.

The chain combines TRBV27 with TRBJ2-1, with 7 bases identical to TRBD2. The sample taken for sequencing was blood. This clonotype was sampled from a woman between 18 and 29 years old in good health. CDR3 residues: CASSFRGSSYNEQFF. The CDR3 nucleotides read TGTGCCAGCAGTTTCCGCGGGAGCTCCTACAATGAGCAGTTCTTC.